These 15 T cell receptor beta chains were sequenced from one sample in a study of blood T cell repertoires in COVID-19. Here immunoSEQ multiplex PCR was the method, and the copy in TCRdb shows in-frame clones only, minus some. The sample contains 180,000 or so clones, approximately 85% of which appear only once. Sequencing used PBMCs or T cells enriched from blood (not recorded which). These receptors all stem from a woman in her 30s who had recovered from COVID-19.

V usage is TRBV4-1 and J usage is TRBJ2-1, with TRBD2 matching 9 bases. The CDR3 is 15 amino acids. Trimming at V came to 0 bases and at J to 3 bases, leaving 0 bases not matched to a gene. In germline, CDR1 is MGHRA, CDR2 YSYEKL. CDR3 sequence (DNA): TGCGCCAGCAGCCAAGAACTAGCGGGCTACAATGAGCAGTTCTTC. Protein sequence: CASSQELAGYNEQFF.

V and J are TRBV30 and TRBJ1-5; possible D gene TRBD1, 5 bases. Trimming took 2 bases from V and 1 from J, leaving 9 bases between them. Germline values: CDR1 GTSNPN, CDR2 SVGIG (reference sequence). The CDR3 consists of 14 residues. CDR3 sequence reads: CAWSTGLSNQPQHF. In DNA form, the CDR3 reads TGTGCCTGGAGTACGGGACTGAGCAATCAGCCCCAGCATTTT.

This chain joins TRBV4-1 and TRBJ1-4; perhaps TRBD1 as D (6 bases). Trimming took off 1 base at V and 0 bases at J, with 9 bases between the two ends. Germline lookup yields CDR1 MGHRA and CDR2 YSYEKL. The CDR3 consists of 16 residues. CDR3 residues: CASSQVGGATNEKLFF. DNA for the CDR3: TGCGCCAGCAGCCAAGTAGGGGGGGCAACTAATGAAAAACTGTTTTTT.

The V and J genes are TRBV6-5 and TRBJ2-2, with 7 bases identical to TRBD2. CDR3 size: 13 residues. V shed 11 bases, J shed 5 bases, and the junction held 8 bases outside the gene matches. The germline CDR1 and CDR2 sequences are MNHEY and SVGAGI. The CDR3 region has the DNA TGTGCCGGTAGCGGGTTCAGGACCGGGGAGCTGTTTTTT. Its protein is CAGSGFRTGELFF.

The V gene is TRBV7-9, the J gene TRBJ2-1; 8 bases align to TRBD1. This CDR3 is 15 amino acids long. V lost 1 base to trimming and J lost 5 bases; unmatched junction nucleotides: 4. Germline V lookup: CDR1 SEHNR, CDR2 FQNEAQ (reference sequence). The CDR3 spells CASSLGQGANNEQFF. CDR3 DNA: TGTGCCAGCAGCTTAGGCCAGGGGGCTAACAATGAGCAGTTCTTC.

The CDR3 spells CASSMYSGMGNEQFF. DNA for the CDR3: TGTGCCAGTAGTATGTACAGCGGGATGGGTAATGAGCAGTTCTTC. V gene TRBV19 combines with J gene TRBJ2-1; 7 bases line up with TRBD2. This CDR3 spans 15 amino acids. V lost 3 bases and J lost 7; bases outside the gene matches: 9. Per germline, CDR1 LNHDA and CDR2 SQIVND (reference sequence).

The chain has TRBV18 and TRBJ2-7; possible D gene TRBD2, 6 bases. From germline, CDR1 is KGHSH and CDR2 LQKENI. CDR3 length equals 15 residues. Trimming stripped 2 bases from V and 5 bases from J, with 16 bases between. This CDR3 is CASSPWSGELNEQYF. The CDR3 DNA is TGTGCCAGCTCACCATGGTCGGGAGAGTTGAACGAGCAGTACTTC.

The chain combines TRBV5-1 with TRBJ2-2; no clear D. The V gene's germline CDR1 is SGHRS and CDR2 YFSETQ. This CDR3 has 12 amino acids. The V end was cut by 10 bases, the J end by 3 bases, with 10 bases between. CDR3 protein: CAFKRDTGELFF. The CDR3 nucleotides read TGCGCCTTCAAACGGGACACCGGGGAGCTGTTTTTT. Together with reference TRBV5-1 and TRBJ2-2, the CDR3 gives the full variable domain: KAGVTQTPRYLIKTRGQQVTLSCSPISGHRSVSWYQQTPGQGLQFLFEYFSETQRNKGNFPGRFSGRQFSNSRSEMNVSTLELGDSALYLCAFKRDTGELFFGEGSRLTVL.

A few counts support this clone. CDR3 in amino acids: CASSSQVIGNTEAFF. The CDR3 DNA reads TGCGCCAGCAGTTCTCAGGTAATTGGGAACACTGAAGCTTTCTTT. The V gene is TRBV5-1, the J gene TRBJ1-1; D is ambiguous. CDR1 and CDR2 (germline): SGHRS, YFSETQ. The CDR3 is 15 residues long. The V end was cut by 5 bases, the J end by 1 base, with 15 bases between.

J is TRBJ2-1 and V is TRBV18; 8 nucleotides line up with TRBD1. The CDR3 runs 16 residues. Unmatched junction bases numbered 7, after V lost 3 bases and J lost 3 bases. Germline assignment: CDR1 KGHSH and CDR2 LQKENI. The CDR3 region has the DNA TGTGCCAGCTCACCGATGGCAGGGGGCTTCTACAATGAGCAGTTCTTC. As protein: CASSPMAGGFYNEQFF.

The rearrangement links TRBV7-2 to TRBJ2-5; perhaps TRBD2 as D (6 bases). Trimming pared 6 bases from V and 2 bases from J, leaving 13 bases between. CDR1 is SGHTA and CDR2 is FQGNSA in the germline V gene. The length of the CDR3 is 14 residues. The CDR3 sequence is CASRFGGSQETQYF. Here the CDR3 DNA reads TGTGCCAGCAGGTTCGGGGGATCGCAAGAGACCCAGTACTTC. The whole variable domain, remainder taken from reference TRBV7-2 and TRBJ2-5, is GAGVSQSPSNKVTEKGKDVELRCDPISGHTALYWYRQSLGQGLEFLIYFQGNSAPDKSGLPSDRFSAERTGGSVSTLTIQRTQQEDSAVYLCASRFGGSQETQYFGPGTRLLVL.

This chain uses TRBV7-9 with TRBJ2-7; 8 positions agree with TRBD2. The germline V gene has CDR1 SEHNR and CDR2 FQNEAQ (reference sequence). J gave up 5 bases and V 6 bases, and 12 bases lay outside the gene matches. The CDR3 length is 15 residues. This CDR3 is CASSPTSGGIHEQYF. The CDR3, as DNA: TGTGCCAGCAGTCCAACCTCGGGAGGGATCCACGAGCAGTACTTC.

The chain uses TRBV15 and TRBJ2-1, with 16 bases lining up with TRBD2. The CDR3 extends over 18 amino acids. The V gene end was trimmed by 3 bases and the J gene end by 6 bases; junction bases not matched to a gene: 8. The germline V gene has CDR1 LNHNV and CDR2 YYDKDF (reference sequence). CDR3 in DNA: TGTGCCACCAGCAGTGGACAGGGGACTAGCGGGAGGGCCAATGAGCAGTTCTTC. This encodes CATSSGQGTSGRANEQFF.

The chain recombines TRBV28 with TRBJ2-3; possible D gene TRBD2, 6 bases. This CDR3 spans 15 amino acids. The ends were cut back, 3 bases at V and 3 bases at J, with 13 bases in the middle. Germline-derived CDR1 and CDR2 are MDHEN and SYDVKM. Written as DNA, the CDR3 is TGTGCCAGCAGTTTTGGGGGACTTAGGACAGATACGCAGTATTTT. Translating it yields CASSFGGLRTDTQYF.

V gene TRBV2 combines with J gene TRBJ2-3; D may be TRBD1 (5 bases). The CDR3 loop spans 16 amino acids. The V end was cut by 6 bases, the J end by 2 bases, with 18 bases between. From germline, CDR1 is SNHLY and CDR2 FYNNEI. CDR3 residues: CASSLDSLYATDTQYF. The DNA for the CDR3 is TGTGCCAGCAGCCTCGACAGCCTCTACGCCACAGATACGCAGTATTTT.